The present T cell receptor beta chain was sequenced within a study of T cell responses to AZD1222 COVID-19 vaccine. Assay: immunoSEQ multiplex PCR; the TCRdb copy retains only in-frame clones and omits some. The data hold about 110,000 clones, with 87% observed a single time. Findings and limits, study-wide: Spike was spanned by vaccine-associated CD4 TCRs, with dominance at 160-218 and 743-854.

This CDR3 has 11 amino acids. Germline CDR1 is DFQATT and CDR2 is SNEGSKA (reference sequence). V gave up 4 bases and J gave up 8 bases, with 10 bases separating them. As concerns this clone: Its specificity is unknown.

This specimen consisted of peripheral blood, obtained 28 days after the second AZD1222 dose. The chain carries TRBV20-1 and TRBJ2-3, with D maybe TRBD1 (6 bases). The TCR comes from an adult who received the AZD1222 COVID-19 vaccine. The DNA for the CDR3 is TGCAGTGCTAACAGGGAATCTACGCAGTATTTT. Its protein is CSANRESTQYF.